The sequence of this T cell receptor (beta chain) was determined in a study of post-analysis software for immune sequencing data. Study-level findings and limits: Patients showed TRBV5-6, TRBV5-1 and TRBV20-1 among five TRBV segments more frequent than in controls.

Of note for this clonotype: What it binds is unknown.

Presence of unique molecular identifiers characterized the TCR beta cDNA libraries. TCRdb re-called the PCR reads with MiXCR, one entry per CDR3 protein. The sample holds around 710,000 distinct CDR3 sequences, 46% seen once. The germline V and J ends were trimmed by 5 bases and 1 base, with 17 bases remaining between them. This CDR3 contains 16 residues. This receptor was obtained from a girl between 5 and 17 years old with multiple sclerosis. Sequencing was carried out using blood. The gene calls are TRBV12-3 or TRBV12-4 and TRBJ1-2; perhaps TRBD1 as D (5 bases). CDR3 sequence: CASSPGGTWGNYGYTF. The CDR3 DNA reads TGTGCCAGCAGTCCCGGGGGGACCTGGGGTAACTATGGCTACACCTTC.